This TCR beta chain is from a study of blood T cell repertoires in COVID-19. Study as a whole: T cells, B-cell-depleted T cells, or PBMCs supplied cDNA or gDNA.

Per germline, CDR1 MNHEY and CDR2 SVGEGT. The ends were cut back, 5 bases at V and 9 bases at J, with 14 bases in the middle. The CDR3 extends over 13 amino acids. In the authors' workflow: Cell counts per sample came from amplifying reference gene primers. Sequencing was performed with immunoSEQ multiplex PCR; in TCRdb, only in-frame clones are kept and a portion is missing. Clonal size and the V and J genes are those of that table, whereas D and trimming came from the DNA. The data hold about 140,000 clones, with around nine tenths observed a single time. V usage is TRBV6-2 or TRBV6-3 and J usage is TRBJ1-5, with D possibly matching TRBD1 (5 bases). The sample was peripheral blood. This receptor was taken from a man between 50 and 59 years old with active or convalescent COVID-19. The CDR3 here is CASSRTSGGPQHF. The CDR3, as DNA: TGTGCCAGCAGTCGGACATCGGGAGGGCCCCAGCATTTT.